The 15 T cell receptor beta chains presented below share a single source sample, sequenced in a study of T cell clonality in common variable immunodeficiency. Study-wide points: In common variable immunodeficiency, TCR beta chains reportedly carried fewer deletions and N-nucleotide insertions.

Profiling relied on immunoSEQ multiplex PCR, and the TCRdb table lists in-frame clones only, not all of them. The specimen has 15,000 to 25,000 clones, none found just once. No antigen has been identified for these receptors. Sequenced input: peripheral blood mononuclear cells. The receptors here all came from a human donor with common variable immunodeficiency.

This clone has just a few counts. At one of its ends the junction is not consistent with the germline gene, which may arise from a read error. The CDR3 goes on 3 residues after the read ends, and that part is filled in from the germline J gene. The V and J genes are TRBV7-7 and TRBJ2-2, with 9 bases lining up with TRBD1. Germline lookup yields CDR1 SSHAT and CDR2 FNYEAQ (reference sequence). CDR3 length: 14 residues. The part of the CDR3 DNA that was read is TGTGCTAGCAGGGGACAGGGGAACACCGGGGAG. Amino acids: CASRGQGNTGE. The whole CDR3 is CASRGQGNTGELFF.

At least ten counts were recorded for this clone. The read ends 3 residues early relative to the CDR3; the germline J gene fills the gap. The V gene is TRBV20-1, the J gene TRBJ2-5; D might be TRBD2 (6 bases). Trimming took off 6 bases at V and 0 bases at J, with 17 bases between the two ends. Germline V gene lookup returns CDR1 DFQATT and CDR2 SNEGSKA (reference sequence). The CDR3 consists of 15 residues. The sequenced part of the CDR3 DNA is TGCAGTGCCCAGATCCGGGGGAGGTACCAAGAGACC. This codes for CSAQIRGRYQET. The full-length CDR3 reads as CSAQIRGRYQETQYF.

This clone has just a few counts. CDR3 DNA, as far as it was read: TGTGCCAGCAGTGAAGCCGAGGGTTACTATTCACCC. Amino acids: CASSEAEGYYSP. The whole CDR3 region reads CASSEAEGYYSPLHF. The chain joins TRBV6-1 to TRBJ1-6, with D unclear. Read sequence stops 3 residues before the CDR3 end, and the germline J gene provides the missing end. Trimming shortened V by 0 bases and J by 8 bases, and 11 bases separated the two germline ends. This CDR3 has 15 amino acids. Germline V gene sequence: CDR1 MNHNS, CDR2 SASEGT.

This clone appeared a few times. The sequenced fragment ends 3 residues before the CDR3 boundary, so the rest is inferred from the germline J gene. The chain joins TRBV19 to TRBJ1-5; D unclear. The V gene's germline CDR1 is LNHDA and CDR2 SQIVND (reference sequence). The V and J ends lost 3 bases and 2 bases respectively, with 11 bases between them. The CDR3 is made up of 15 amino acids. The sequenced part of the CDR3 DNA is TGTGCCAGTAGTATGCCTCCCTCGGGCAATCAGCCC. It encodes CASSMPPSGNQP. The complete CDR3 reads CASSMPPSGNQPQHF.

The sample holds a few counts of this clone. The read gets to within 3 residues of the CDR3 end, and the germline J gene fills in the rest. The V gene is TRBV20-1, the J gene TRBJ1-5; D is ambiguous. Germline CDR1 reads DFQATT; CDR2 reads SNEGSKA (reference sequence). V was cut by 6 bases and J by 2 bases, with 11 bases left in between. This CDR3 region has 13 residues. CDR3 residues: CSARLYGNQPQHF. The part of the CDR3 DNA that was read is TGCAGTGCCCGTCTCTACGGCAATCAGCCC.

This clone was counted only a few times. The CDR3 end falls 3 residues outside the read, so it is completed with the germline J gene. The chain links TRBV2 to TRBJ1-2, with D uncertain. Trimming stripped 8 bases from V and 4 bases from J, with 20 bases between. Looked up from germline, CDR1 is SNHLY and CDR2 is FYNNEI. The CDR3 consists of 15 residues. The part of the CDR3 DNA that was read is TGTGCCAGCGCCGGCGGGCAATATACCTTCTATGGC. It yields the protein CASAGGQYTFYG. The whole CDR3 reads CASAGGQYTFYGYTF.

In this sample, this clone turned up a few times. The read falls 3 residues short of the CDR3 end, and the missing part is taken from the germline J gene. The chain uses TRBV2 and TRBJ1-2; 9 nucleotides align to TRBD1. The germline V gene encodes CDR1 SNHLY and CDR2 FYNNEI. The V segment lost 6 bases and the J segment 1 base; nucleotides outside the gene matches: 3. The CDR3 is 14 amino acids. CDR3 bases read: TGTGCCAGCAGGCCGGGACAGGGTAACTATGGC. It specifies CASRPGQGNYG. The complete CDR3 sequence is CASRPGQGNYGYTF.

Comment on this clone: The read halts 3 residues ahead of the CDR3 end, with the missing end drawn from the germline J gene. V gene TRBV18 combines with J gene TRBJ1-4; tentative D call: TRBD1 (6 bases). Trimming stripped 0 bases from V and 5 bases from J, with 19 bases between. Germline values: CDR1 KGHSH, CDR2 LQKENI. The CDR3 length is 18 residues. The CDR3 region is CASSPPFILRRGNEKLFF. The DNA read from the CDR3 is TGTGCCAGCTCACCACCTTTCATCCTCCGGAGGGGGAATGAAAAA.

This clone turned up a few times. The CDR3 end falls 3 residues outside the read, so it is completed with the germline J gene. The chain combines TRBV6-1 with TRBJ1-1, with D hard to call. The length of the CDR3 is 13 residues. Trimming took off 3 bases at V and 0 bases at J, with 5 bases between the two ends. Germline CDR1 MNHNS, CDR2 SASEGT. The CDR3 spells CASSEQLNTEAFF. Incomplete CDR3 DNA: TGTGCCAGCAGTGAGCAGTTGAACACTGAA.

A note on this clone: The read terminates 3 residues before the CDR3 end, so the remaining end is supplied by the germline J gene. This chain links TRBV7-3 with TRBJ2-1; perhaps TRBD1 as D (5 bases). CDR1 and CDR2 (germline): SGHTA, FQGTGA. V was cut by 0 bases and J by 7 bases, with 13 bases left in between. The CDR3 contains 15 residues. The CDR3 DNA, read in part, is TGTGCCAGCAGCTTAACCTCAGGGTTGAAAAATGAG. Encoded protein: CASSLTSGLKNE. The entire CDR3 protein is CASSLTSGLKNEQFF. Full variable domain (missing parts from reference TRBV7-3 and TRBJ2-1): GAGVSQTPSNKVTEKGKYVELRCDPISGHTALYWYRQSLGQGPEFLIYFQGTGAADDSGLPNDRFFAVRPEGSVSTLKIQRTERGDSAVYLCASSLTSGLKNEQFFGPGTRLTVL.

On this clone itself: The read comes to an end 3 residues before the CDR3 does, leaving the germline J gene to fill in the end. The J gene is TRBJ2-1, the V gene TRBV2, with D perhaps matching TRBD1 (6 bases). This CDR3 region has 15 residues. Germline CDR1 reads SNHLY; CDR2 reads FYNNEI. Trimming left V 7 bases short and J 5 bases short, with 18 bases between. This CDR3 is CASTSGQTAHNEQFF. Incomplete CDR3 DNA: TGTGCCAGCACCTCCGGACAGACAGCTCACAATGAG.

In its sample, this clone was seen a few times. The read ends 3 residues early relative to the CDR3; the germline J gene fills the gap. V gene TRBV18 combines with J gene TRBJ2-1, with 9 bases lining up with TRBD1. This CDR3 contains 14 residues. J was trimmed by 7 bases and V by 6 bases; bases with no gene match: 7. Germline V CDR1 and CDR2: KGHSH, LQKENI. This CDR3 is CASSIDRGYNEQFF. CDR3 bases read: TGTGCCAGCTCCATCGACAGGGGGTATAATGAG.

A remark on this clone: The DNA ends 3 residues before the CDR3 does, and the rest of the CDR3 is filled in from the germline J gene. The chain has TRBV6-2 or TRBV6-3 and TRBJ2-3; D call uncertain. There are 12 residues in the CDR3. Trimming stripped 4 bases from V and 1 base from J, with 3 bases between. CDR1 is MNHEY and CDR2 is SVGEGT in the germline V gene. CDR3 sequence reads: CASSSGTDTQYF. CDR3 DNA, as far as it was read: TGTGCCAGCAGTTCCGGCACAGATACG.

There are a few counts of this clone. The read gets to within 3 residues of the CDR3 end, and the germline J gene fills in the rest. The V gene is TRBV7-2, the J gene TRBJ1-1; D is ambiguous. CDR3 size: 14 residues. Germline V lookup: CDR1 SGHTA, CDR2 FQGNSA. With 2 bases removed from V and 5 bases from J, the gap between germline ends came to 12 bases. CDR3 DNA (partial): TGTGCCAGCAGCTTATTCGGGCGGGAGACTGAA. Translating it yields CASSLFGRETE. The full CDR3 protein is CASSLFGRETEAFF.

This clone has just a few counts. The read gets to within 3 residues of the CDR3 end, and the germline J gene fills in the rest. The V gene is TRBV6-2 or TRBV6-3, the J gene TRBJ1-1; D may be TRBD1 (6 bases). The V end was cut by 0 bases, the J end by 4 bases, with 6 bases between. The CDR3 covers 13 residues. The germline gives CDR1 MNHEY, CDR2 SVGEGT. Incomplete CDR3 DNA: TGTGCCAGCAGTTACTCCAGGGGCACTGAA. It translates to CASSYSRGTE. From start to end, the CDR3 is CASSYSRGTEAFF.